This TCR beta chain was identified during a study of cytomegalovirus exposure and HLA in healthy donors. About the research overall: As released early, the data held 85 million to 95 million unique TCRs from HLA-typed donors. Study conclusions and caveats: Overall, around 160 TCR beta chains were annotated as cytomegalovirus-associated.

V was clipped by 0 bases and J by 3 bases, with 9 bases between them. Looked up from germline, CDR1 is SGHNT and CDR2 is YENEEA. This CDR3 region has 16 residues. About this clone itself: Its antigen is unidentified.

PCR used 60 Vbeta primers and 13 Jbeta primers. The assay was immunoSEQ multiplex PCR, and TCRdb's table has in-frame clones only and misses some. The repertoire holds some 110,000 clones, with 76% as singletons. Unrecorded immune exposures were likely, despite nominal health at sampling. The specimen was PBMCs. The TCR comes from a middle-aged man in good health and CMV-seropositive. The rearrangement uses TRBV11-3 and TRBJ1-6; D is perhaps TRBD1 (5 bases). The CDR3 region is CASSLDQGVYNSPLHF. The DNA of the CDR3 is TGTGCCAGCAGCTTAGATCAGGGTGTCTATAATTCACCCCTCCACTTT.